This T cell receptor beta chain was identified in a study of OX40 agonist ivuxolimab in advanced cancers. The CDR3 is made up of 13 amino acids. The germline V and J ends were trimmed by 2 bases and 1 base, with 3 bases remaining between them. In germline, CDR1 is KGHSH, CDR2 LQKENI. The study's findings and limits: In CD8+ T cells, expanded clones were on average more numerous than in CD4+.

Profiling relied on immunoSEQ multiplex PCR, and the TCRdb table lists in-frame clones only, not all of them. Here the sample spans 60,000 to 80,000 clones, 80% to 95% being singletons. Regarding this clone: What it recognizes is unknown. This sequence may be a read error, since a much larger clone differs from it by one base. Other DNA sequences in the sample encode the same CDR3.

This TCR was sampled from an adult with an advanced solid tumor such as melanoma, head and neck, liver or kidney cancer. The gene calls are TRBV18 and TRBJ1-5; the D is unclear. The sequencing here drew on CD4+ or CD8+ T cells sorted from blood, taken in a trial of the OX40 agonist ivuxolimab. In nucleotides, the CDR3 is TGTGCCAGCTCACCAGGGAGCAATCAGCCCCAGCATTTT. This gives the protein CASSPGSNQPQHF.